The 16 T cell receptor beta chains presented below share a single source sample, sequenced in a study of blood T cell repertoires in COVID-19. TCRdb's copy holds only in-frame clones and misses some; the assay was immunoSEQ multiplex PCR. The table lists under 250,000 clones, about three quarters of them singletons. Material: peripheral blood. The receptors here all came from a woman between 65 and 79 years old with acute or convalescent COVID-19.

This clone has just a few counts. The V gene is TRBV5-6, the J gene TRBJ2-7; D possibly corresponds to TRBD1 (6 bases). The germline CDR1 and CDR2 sequences are SGHDT and YYEEEE. The V end was cut by 3 bases, the J end by 6 bases, with 19 bases between. The CDR3 extends over 15 amino acids. CDR3 sequence (DNA): TGTGCCAGCAGCTCGGTCGGACAGTCGTGGTCCGAGCAGTACTTC. Its protein is CASSSVGQSWSEQYF.

The sample holds a few counts of this clone. The J gene is TRBJ2-1, the V gene TRBV2, with 7 bases lining up with TRBD1. Germline CDR1 SNHLY, CDR2 FYNNEI. The CDR3 extends over 16 amino acids. V dropped 5 bases and J dropped 0; count of bases not matched to a gene: 7. This CDR3 is CASSIGTAFSYNEQFF. The CDR3 DNA follows: TGTGCCAGCAGTATCGGGACAGCATTCTCCTACAATGAGCAGTTCTTC.

The CDR3 spells CASSQVAGTYEQYF. Written as DNA, the CDR3 is TGCGCCAGCAGCCAAGTAGCGGGGACCTACGAGCAGTACTTC. This sequence joins TRBV4-3 and TRBJ2-7, with 8 bases aligning to TRBD2. J was trimmed by 2 bases and V by 1 base; bases with no gene match: 1. This CDR3 contains 14 residues. Germline CDR1 LGHNA, CDR2 YSLEER.

The rearrangement joins TRBV18 to TRBJ1-6; TRBD1 matches at 10 bases. This CDR3 contains 14 residues. The V and J ends lost 4 bases and 9 bases, in that order; junction bases with no gene match: 3. Looked up from germline, CDR1 is KGHSH and CDR2 is LQKENI. CDR3 region: CASSQGQGSSPLHF. CDR3 DNA: TGTGCCAGCTCACAGGGACAGGGGAGTTCACCCCTCCACTTT.

The V and J genes are TRBV5-8 and TRBJ1-1, with D unresolved. CDR3 size: 9 residues. The V end lost 4 bases, the J end lost 8 bases, and 3 bases lay between the germline ends. Germline V gene lookup returns CDR1 SGHTS and CDR2 YDEGEE. The CDR3 DNA reads TGTGCCAGCAGCCTAGAAGCTTTCTTT. This encodes CASSLEAFF.

The V and J genes are TRBV7-9 and TRBJ2-3; 8 nucleotides agree with TRBD2. The CDR3 is 17 amino acids. In germline, CDR1 is SEHNR, CDR2 FQNEAQ (reference sequence). The J segment lost 2 bases and the V segment lost 4 bases, leaving 11 bases of the junction unmatched. CDR3 in DNA: TGTGCCAGCAGCTCCAGGAATCAGCGGGGGAACACAGATACGCAGTATTTT. Its protein product is CASSSRNQRGNTDTQYF.

The chain couples TRBV19 to TRBJ1-1, with a possible D match to TRBD1 (5 bases). V lost 0 bases, J lost 4 bases, and 18 bases lay in between. The CDR3 runs to 17 residues. The germline CDR1 and CDR2 sequences are LNHDA and SQIVND (reference sequence). The CDR3 sequence is CASSIDNGRGTGTEAFF. The DNA of the CDR3 is TGTGCCAGTAGTATAGATAATGGAAGGGGCACCGGCACTGAAGCTTTCTTT.

The gene calls are TRBV19 and TRBJ1-5; 8 bases agree with TRBD1. Trimming at V came to 6 bases and at J to 3 bases, leaving 7 bases not matched to a gene. Germline V gives CDR1 LNHDA, CDR2 SQIVND (reference sequence). CDR3 length: 15 residues. The CDR3 nucleotides are TGTGCCAGTAGGGGGACAGGTACCTTCAATCAGCCCCAGCATTTT. It specifies CASRGTGTFNQPQHF.

This chain links TRBV2 with TRBJ2-2, with a weak D call TRBD2 (5 bases). Germline values: CDR1 SNHLY, CDR2 FYNNEI. This CDR3 is built from 15 residues. Between the trimmed V and J ends, which lost 7 bases and 0 bases, there was a span of 12 bases. CDR3 nucleotides: TGTGCCAGCACCCCCTTGAGGGCGAACACCGGGGAGCTGTTTTTT. This sequence encodes CASTPLRANTGELFF.

This clone appeared a few times. The rearrangement joins TRBV4-2 to TRBJ1-1, with TRBD1 matching over 7 bases. This CDR3 spans 14 amino acids. V lost 1 base to trimming and J lost 7 bases; unmatched junction nucleotides: 6. Germline V gene sequence: CDR1 LGHNA, CDR2 YNFKEQ. CDR3 in DNA: TGTGCCAGCAGCCAAGGGATTGACAGGGTTGAAGCTTTCTTT. Translating gives CASSQGIDRVEAFF.

The table lists this clone with a count of one. The chain combines TRBV10-1 with TRBJ2-5; TRBD2 matches 8 bases. J was trimmed by 5 bases and V by 3 bases; bases with no gene match: 8. CDR3 size: 15 residues. CDR1 and CDR2 from the germline V gene are WNHNN and SYGVQD (reference sequence). The CDR3 spells CASSDPTGGTETQYF. CDR3 DNA sequence: TGCGCCAGCAGTGACCCTACGGGAGGGACGGAGACCCAGTACTTC.

This sequence joins TRBV5-1 and TRBJ1-4, with TRBD1 matching 9 bases. The CDR3 is 17 residues long. V was clipped by 5 bases and J by 7 bases; unmatched bases: 15. Germline CDR1 reads SGHRS; CDR2 reads YFSETQ. The CDR3 sequence is CASSPRTGAGGSEKLFF. The DNA for the CDR3 is TGCGCCAGCAGTCCCCGGACAGGGGCAGGGGGAAGTGAAAAACTGTTTTTT.

This clone was seen more than once but under ten times. This sequence joins TRBV5-4 and TRBJ1-6, with 8 positions matching TRBD1. The CDR3 covers 14 residues. Germline-derived CDR1 and CDR2 are SGHNT and YYREEE (reference sequence). The ends lost 2 bases at V and 7 bases at J; junction bases unmatched: 2. The CDR3 coding sequence is TGTGCCAGCAGCTTTGGGGACAGGAATTCACCCCTCCACTTT. Protein sequence: CASSFGDRNSPLHF. The complete variable domain, with remaining parts taken from reference TRBV5-4 and TRBJ1-6, reads ETGVTQSPTHLIKTRGQQVTLRCSSQSGHNTVSWYQQALGQGPQFIFQYYREEENGRGNFPPRFSGLQFPNYSSELNVNALELDDSALYLCASSFGDRNSPLHFGNGTRLTVT.

V and J are TRBV4-3 and TRBJ2-2; D perhaps matches TRBD2 (7 bases). This CDR3 region has 13 residues. CDR1 LGHNA and CDR2 YSLEER come from the germline V gene. V lost 3 bases, J lost 9 bases, and 11 bases lay in between. CDR3 region: CASSQRGGRELFF. The CDR3 DNA is TGCGCCAGCAGCCAGAGGGGGGGCCGGGAGCTGTTTTTT.

V gene TRBV10-2 combines with J gene TRBJ2-3, with D maybe TRBD1 (6 bases). The V gene's germline CDR1 is WSHSY and CDR2 SAAADI. There are 14 residues in the CDR3. V lost 4 bases, J lost 8 bases, and 16 bases lay in between. The DNA for the CDR3 is TGCGCCAGCAGTGGGGTACAGGGAAGGGGTACGCAGTATTTT. Protein product: CASSGVQGRGTQYF.

The chain recombines TRBV2 with TRBJ1-6; 7 positions match TRBD1. This CDR3 region has 15 residues. Looked up from germline, CDR1 is SNHLY and CDR2 is FYNNEI. The V and J ends lost 7 bases and 5 bases, in that order; junction bases with no gene match: 8. The CDR3 DNA is TGTGCCAGCACCGACCGGGACAGCCATAATTCACCCCTCCACTTT. Translated, it gives CASTDRDSHNSPLHF.